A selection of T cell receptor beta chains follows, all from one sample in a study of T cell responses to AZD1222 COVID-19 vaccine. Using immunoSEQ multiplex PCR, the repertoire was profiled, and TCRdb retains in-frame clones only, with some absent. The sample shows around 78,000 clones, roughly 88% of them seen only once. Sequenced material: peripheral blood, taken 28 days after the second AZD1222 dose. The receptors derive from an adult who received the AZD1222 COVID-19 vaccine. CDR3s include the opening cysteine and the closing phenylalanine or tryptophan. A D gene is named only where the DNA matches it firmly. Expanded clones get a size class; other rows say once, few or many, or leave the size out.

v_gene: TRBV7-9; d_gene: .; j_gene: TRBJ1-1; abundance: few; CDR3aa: CASSLRITGEYTEAFF; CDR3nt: TGTGCCAGCAGCTTAAGAATAACAGGCGAGTACACTGAAGCTTTCTTT
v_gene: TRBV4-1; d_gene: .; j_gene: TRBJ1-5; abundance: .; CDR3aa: CASSPGLAYRSSQPQHF; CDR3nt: TGCGCCAGCAGCCCCGGTCTAGCATATCGGTCCTCTCAGCCCCAGCATTTT
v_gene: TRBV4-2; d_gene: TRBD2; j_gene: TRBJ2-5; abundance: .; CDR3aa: CASSQAPPFSGGAVETQYF; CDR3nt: TGTGCCAGCAGCCAAGCCCCACCTTTTAGCGGGGGGGCCGTGGAGACCCAGTACTTC
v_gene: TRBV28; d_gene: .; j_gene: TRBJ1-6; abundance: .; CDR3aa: CASRQGMGYNSPLHF; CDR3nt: TGTGCCAGCAGGCAGGGGATGGGATATAATTCACCCCTCCACTTT
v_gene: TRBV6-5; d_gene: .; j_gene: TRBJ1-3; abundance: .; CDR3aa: CASSLGQSYGNTIYF; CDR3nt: TGTGCCAGCAGCCTCGGACAGTCCTACGGAAACACCATATATTTT
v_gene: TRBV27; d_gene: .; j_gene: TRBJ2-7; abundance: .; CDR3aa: CASSRQGGLLPYEQYF; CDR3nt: TGTGCCAGCAGTCGGCAGGGGGGACTACTTCCCTACGAGCAGTACTTC
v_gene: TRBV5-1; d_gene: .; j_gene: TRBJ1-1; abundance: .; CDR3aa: CASGTGKATEAFF; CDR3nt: TGCGCCAGCGGGACGGGGAAAGCCACTGAAGCTTTCTTT
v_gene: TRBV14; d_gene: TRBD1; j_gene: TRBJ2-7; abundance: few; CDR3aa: CASSQEPPDSALRLDRENSYEQYF; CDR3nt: TGTGCCAGCAGCCAAGAACCGCCTGATAGTGCCCTCCGACTTGACAGGGAGAACTCCTACGAGCAGTACTTC
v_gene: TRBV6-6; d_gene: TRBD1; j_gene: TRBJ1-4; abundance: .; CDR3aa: CASSIGQVQDEKLFF; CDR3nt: TGTGCCAGCAGCATTGGACAGGTGCAAGATGAAAAACTGTTTTTT
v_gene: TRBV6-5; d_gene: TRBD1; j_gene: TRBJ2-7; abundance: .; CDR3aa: CASSYPGTGGFEQYF; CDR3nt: TGTGCCAGCAGTTACCCCGGGACAGGGGGATTCGAGCAGTACTTC
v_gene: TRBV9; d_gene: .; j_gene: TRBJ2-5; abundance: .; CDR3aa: CASSVGGDGTQYF; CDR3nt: TGTGCCAGCAGCGTAGGCGGGGACGGGACCCAGTACTTC
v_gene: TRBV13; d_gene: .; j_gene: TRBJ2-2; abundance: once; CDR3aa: CASSLVSFYVGGTGELFF; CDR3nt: TGTGCCAGCAGCTTAGTCTCTTTCTACGTGGGCGGCACCGGGGAGCTGTTTTTT
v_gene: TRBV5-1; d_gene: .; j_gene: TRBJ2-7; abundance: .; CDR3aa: CASSIGQTYEQYF; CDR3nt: TGCGCCAGCAGCATCGGACAGACCTACGAGCAGTACTTC
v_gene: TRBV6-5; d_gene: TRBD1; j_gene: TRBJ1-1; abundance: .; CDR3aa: CASRGQGWTEAFF; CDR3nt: TGTGCCAGCAGAGGACAGGGGTGGACTGAAGCTTTCTTT
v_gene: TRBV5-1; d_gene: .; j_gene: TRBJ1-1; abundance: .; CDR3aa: CASRGKGTNTEAFF; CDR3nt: TGCGCCAGCAGGGGTAAGGGAACGAACACTGAAGCTTTCTTT
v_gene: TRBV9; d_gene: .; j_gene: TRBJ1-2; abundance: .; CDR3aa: CASSVGQNRGSGYTF; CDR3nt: TGTGCCAGCAGCGTAGGGCAGAATAGGGGCTCTGGCTACACCTTC
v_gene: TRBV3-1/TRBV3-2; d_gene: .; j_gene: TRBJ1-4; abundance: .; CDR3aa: CASRRGGQNEKLFF; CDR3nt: TGTGCCAGCCGACGGGGGGGGCAGAATGAAAAACTGTTTTTT
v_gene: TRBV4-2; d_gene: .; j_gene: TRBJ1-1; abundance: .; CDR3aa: CASSKALGRENTEAFF; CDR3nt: TGTGCCAGCAGCAAGGCGCTGGGGAGGGAGAACACTGAAGCTTTCTTT
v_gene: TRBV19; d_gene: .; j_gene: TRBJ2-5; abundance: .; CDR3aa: CASSRYQETQYF; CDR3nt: TGTGCCAGTAGTAGGTACCAAGAGACCCAGTACTTC
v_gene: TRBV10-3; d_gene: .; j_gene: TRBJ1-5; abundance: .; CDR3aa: CAISLGGGEPQHF; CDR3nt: TGTGCCATCAGTCTCGGCGGCGGGGAGCCCCAGCATTTT
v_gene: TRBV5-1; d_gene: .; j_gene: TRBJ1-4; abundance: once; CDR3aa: CASSLGGNEKLFF; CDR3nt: TGCGCCAGCAGCTTGGGAGGGAATGAAAAACTGTTTTTT
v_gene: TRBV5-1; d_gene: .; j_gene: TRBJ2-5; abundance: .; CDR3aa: CASSLGSGIGETQYF; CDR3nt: TGCGCCAGCAGCTTGGGGTCAGGGATAGGAGAGACCCAGTACTTC
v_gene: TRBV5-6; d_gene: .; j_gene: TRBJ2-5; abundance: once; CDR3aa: CASSLGMGGTETQYF; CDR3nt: TGTGCCAGCAGCCTTGGTATGGGGGGCACGGAGACCCAGTACTTC
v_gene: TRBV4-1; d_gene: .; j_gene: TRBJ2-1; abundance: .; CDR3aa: CASSQDRIGTDNEQFF; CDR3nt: TGCGCCAGCAGCCAAGATCGGATTGGAACCGACAATGAGCAGTTCTTC
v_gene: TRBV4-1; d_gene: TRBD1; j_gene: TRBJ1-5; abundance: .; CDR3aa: CASSQGTGGQPQHF; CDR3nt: TGCGCCAGCAGCCAGGGGACAGGGGGTCAGCCCCAGCATTTT
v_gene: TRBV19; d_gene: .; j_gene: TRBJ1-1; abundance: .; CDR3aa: CASSIVGKGPRAFF; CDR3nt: TGTGCCAGTAGTATAGTGGGTAAGGGACCGAGGGCTTTCTTT
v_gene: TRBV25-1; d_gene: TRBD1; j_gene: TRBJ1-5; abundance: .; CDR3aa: CASSPDRGSNQPQHF; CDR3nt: TGTGCCAGCAGTCCAGACAGGGGTAGCAATCAGCCCCAGCATTTT
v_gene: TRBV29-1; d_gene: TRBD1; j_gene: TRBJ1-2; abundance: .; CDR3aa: CSVVWQGDYGYTF; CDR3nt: TGCAGCGTTGTGTGGCAGGGGGACTATGGCTACACCTTC
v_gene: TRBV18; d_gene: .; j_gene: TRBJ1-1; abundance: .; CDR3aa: CASSSGGSTEAFF; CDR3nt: TGTGCCAGCTCGTCGGGGGGGAGCACTGAAGCTTTCTTT
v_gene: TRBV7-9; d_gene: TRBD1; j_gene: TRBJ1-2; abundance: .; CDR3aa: CASSPRRTGYGYTF; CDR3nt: TGTGCCAGCAGCCCCCGGCGGACAGGGTATGGCTACACCTTC
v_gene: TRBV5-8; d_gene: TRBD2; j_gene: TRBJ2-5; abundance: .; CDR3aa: CASSFSRGGDETQYF; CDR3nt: TGTGCCAGCAGCTTTTCGCGGGGGGGCGATGAGACCCAGTACTTC
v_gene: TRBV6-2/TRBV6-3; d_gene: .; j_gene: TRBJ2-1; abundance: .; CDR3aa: CASSFLVAGEQFF; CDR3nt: TGTGCCAGCAGTTTCCTGGTGGCAGGCGAGCAGTTCTTC
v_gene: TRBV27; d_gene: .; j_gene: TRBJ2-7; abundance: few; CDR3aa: CASSLSTVSEQYF; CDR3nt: TGTGCCAGCAGTCTTAGTACGGTCTCCGAGCAGTACTTC
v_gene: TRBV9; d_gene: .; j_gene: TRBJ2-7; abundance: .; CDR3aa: CASSGTFTYEQYF; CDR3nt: TGTGCCAGCTCCGGGACTTTTACCTACGAGCAGTACTTC
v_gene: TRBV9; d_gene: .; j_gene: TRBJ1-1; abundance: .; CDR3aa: CASSPGGRTEAFF; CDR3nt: TGTGCCAGCAGCCCCGGGGGGAGGACTGAAGCTTTCTTT
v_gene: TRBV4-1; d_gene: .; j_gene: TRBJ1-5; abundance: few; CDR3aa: CASSQDLRDQPQHF; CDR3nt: TGCGCCAGCAGCCAAGATCTGCGCGATCAGCCCCAGCATTTT
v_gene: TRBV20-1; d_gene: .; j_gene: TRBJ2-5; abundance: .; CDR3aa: CSASSRGTQETQYF; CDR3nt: TGCAGTGCTAGTTCGAGGGGAACACAAGAGACCCAGTACTTC